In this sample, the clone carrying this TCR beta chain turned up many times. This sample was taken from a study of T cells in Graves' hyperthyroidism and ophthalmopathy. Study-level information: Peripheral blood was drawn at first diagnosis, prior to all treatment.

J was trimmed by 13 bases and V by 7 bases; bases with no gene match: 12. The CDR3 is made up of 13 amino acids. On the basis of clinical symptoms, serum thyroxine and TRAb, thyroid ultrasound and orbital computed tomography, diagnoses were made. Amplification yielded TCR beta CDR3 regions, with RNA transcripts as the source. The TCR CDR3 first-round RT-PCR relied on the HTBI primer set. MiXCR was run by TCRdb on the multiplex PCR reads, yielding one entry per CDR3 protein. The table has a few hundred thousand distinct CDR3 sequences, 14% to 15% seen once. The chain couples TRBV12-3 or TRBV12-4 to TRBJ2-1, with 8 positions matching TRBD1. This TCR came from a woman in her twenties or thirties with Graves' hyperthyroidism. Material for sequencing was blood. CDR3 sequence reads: CASTRGQGLFQFF. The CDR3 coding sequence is TGTGCCAGCACTCGAGGACAGGGTTTATTCCAGTTCTTC.